This T cell receptor beta chain comes out of a study of blood T cell repertoires in COVID-19. Whole-study context: The United States, Italy and Spain provided the acute and convalescent COVID-19 samples. Sources were T cells, B-cell-depleted T cells, or PBMCs; the material itself was cDNA or gDNA.

CDR3 length: 19 amino acids. Germline CDR1 reads LGHNA; CDR2 reads YSLEER. Unmatched junction bases numbered 10, after V lost 3 bases and J lost 0 bases. How the authors handled the data: It was from reference gene primer amplification that nucleated cell counts were estimated. Measured with immunoSEQ multiplex PCR; TCRdb has only the in-frame clones, and not every one. D and trimming come from the DNA, and the V and J calls and clone size come from that table. Here the sample spans roughly 140,000 clones, roughly nine tenths being singletons. This TCR came from an older woman with active COVID-19. The sequencing sample was made of peripheral blood. The chain links TRBV4-3 to TRBJ2-3, with TRBD2 matching over 12 bases. The CDR3 bases are TGCGCCAGCAGCCACGCACGTTCAGGGACTAGCGGGAGCACAGATACGCAGTATTTT. This translates into CASSHARSGTSGSTDTQYF.